This T cell receptor beta chain was captured in a study of CD8 T cells in Susac syndrome. Points on this clonotype: What it binds is unknown.

Whole-study findings and limits: Within total CD8+ repertoires, under 20 Susac-specific public clones were found, and within CD8+ TEMRA repertoires, a few. The authors acknowledged that the study's TCR sequencing and HLA analysis involved relatively few individuals. TEMRA cells and active patients showed peak Susac CD8+ clonal expansion.

In contrast to the negatively isolated CD8+ and CD4+ T cells, TEMRA cells were FACS-enriched. This CDR3 is 11 amino acids long. Per the germline V gene, CDR1 is DFQATT and CDR2 is SNEGSKA (reference sequence). V dropped 1 base and J dropped 11 bases, with 11 bases sitting between them. An amount of RNA that ranged from roughly 0.45 to 1 ug was reverse transcribed with random hexamers. Each CDR3 protein is one row after TCRdb ran MiXCR on the immunoSEQ multiplex PCR reads. The data contain around 53,000 distinct CDR3 sequences, roughly 94% of them singletons. Sequencing used CD8+ T cells from PBMCs. The source is a human donor with Susac syndrome. The chain is built from TRBV20-1 and TRBJ1-1; D is unclear. This chain's CDR3 is CSARAQGSAFF. In nucleotides, the CDR3 is TGCAGTGCTAGAGCCCAAGGCTCGGCTTTCTTT.